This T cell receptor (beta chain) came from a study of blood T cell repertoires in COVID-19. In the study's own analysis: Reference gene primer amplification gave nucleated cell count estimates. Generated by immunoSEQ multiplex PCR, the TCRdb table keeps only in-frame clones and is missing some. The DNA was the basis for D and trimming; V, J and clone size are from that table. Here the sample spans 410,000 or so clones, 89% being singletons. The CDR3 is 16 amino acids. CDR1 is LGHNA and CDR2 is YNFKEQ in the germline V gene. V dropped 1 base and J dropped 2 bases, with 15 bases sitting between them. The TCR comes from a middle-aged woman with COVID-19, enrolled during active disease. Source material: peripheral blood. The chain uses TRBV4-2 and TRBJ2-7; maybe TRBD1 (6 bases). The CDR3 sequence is CASSQASGQTTYEQYF. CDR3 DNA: TGTGCCAGCAGCCAAGCTTCCGGACAGACTACCTACGAGCAGTACTTC.